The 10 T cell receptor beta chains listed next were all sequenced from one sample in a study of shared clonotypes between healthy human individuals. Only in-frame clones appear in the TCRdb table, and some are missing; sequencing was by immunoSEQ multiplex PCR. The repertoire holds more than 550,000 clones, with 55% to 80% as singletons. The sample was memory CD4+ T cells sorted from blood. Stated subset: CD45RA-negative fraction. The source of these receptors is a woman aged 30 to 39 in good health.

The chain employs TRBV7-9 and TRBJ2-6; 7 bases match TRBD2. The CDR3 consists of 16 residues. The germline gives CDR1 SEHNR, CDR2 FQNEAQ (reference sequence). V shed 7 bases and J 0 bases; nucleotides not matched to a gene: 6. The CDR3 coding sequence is TGTGCCAGCACCAAAAGGGAGGGCTCTGGGGCCAACGTCCTGACTTTC. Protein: CASTKREGSGANVLTF.

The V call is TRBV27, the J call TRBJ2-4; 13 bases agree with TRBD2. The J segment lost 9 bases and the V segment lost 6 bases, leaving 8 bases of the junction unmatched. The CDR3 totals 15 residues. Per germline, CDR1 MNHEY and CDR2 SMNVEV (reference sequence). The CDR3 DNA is TGTGCCAGCAGGCCCGGACTAGCGGGAGTTATCATTCAGTACTTC. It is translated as CASRPGLAGVIIQYF.

The CDR3 DNA follows: TGTGCCAGCAGCCCCGCCCCCACAGGCATGAACTATGGCTACACCTTC. Amino acid sequence: CASSPAPTGMNYGYTF. The chain joins TRBV5-6 to TRBJ1-2; a possible D gene is TRBD1 (5 bases). V dropped 4 bases and J dropped 2 bases, with 18 bases sitting between them. Germline V lookup: CDR1 SGHDT, CDR2 YYEEEE. The CDR3 has 16 residues.

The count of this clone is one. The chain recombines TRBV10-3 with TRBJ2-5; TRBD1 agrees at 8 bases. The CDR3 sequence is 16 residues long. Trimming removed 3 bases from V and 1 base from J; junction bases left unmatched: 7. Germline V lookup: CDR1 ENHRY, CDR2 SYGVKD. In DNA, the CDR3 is TGTGCCATCAGTGAATCGGGACAGGCCTTCCAAGAGACCCAGTACTTC. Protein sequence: CAISESGQAFQETQYF.

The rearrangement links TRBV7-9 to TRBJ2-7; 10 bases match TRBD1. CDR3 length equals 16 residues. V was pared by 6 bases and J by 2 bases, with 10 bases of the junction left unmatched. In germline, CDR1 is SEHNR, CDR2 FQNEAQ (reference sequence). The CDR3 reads CASSPEVGQGTYEQYF. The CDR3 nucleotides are TGTGCCAGCAGTCCCGAGGTGGGACAGGGGACCTACGAGCAGTACTTC.

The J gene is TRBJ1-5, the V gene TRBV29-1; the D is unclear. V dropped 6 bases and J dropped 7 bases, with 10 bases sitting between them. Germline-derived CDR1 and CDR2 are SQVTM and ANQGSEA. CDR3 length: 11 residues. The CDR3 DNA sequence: TGCAGCGTGGGGTTTAGCCAGCCCCAGCATTTT. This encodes CSVGFSQPQHF.

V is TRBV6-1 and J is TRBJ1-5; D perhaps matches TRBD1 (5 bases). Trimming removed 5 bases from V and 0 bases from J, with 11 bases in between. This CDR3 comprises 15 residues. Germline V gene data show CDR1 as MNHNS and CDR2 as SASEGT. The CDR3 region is CASSQTDISNQPQHF. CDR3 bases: TGTGCCAGCAGTCAGACAGATATTAGCAATCAGCCCCAGCATTTT.

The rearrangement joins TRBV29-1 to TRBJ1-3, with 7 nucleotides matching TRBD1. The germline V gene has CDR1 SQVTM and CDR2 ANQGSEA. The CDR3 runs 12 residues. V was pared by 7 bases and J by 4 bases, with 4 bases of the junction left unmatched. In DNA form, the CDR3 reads TGCAGCGGCGCGACAGGGGGAAACACCATATATTTT. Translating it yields CSGATGGNTIYF.

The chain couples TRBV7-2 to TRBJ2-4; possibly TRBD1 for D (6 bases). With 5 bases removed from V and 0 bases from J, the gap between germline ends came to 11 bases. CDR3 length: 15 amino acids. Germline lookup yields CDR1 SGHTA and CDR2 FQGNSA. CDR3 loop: CASSRTALAKNIQYF. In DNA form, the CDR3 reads TGTGCCAGCAGCCGGACAGCCTTAGCCAAAAACATTCAGTACTTC.

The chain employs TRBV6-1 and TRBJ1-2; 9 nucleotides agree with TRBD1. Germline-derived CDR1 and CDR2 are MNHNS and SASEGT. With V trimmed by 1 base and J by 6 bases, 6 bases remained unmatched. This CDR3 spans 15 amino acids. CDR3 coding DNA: TGTGCCAGCAGTGAAGTGGGTGACAGGGGGGATGGCTACACCTTC. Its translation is CASSEVGDRGDGYTF.